One sample yielded the 10 T cell receptor beta chains listed below, sequenced in a study of identifying expanded T cells in peripheral blood (dated by TCRdb to between 2018 and 2020). The library was made by the immunoSEQ multiplex PCR assay. TCRdb obtained this table from immuneACCESS and retained in-frame rearrangements with V and J assigned. These tables miss some clones; where compared with another copy, unresolved V genes account for less than half of the shortfall, and the remainder is unexplained. The sample table holds 130,000 or so clones, of which roughly 80% were seen once. In total, the top ten clones hold roughly 3.3% of the sample. Sequenced: blood. The origin of the receptors is a person aged 18-70 years in good health.

Only a few counts were recorded for this clone. V is TRBV29-1 and J is TRBJ1-1, with no clear D. With 6 bases removed from V and 1 base from J, the gap between germline ends came to 12 bases. Germline assignment: CDR1 SQVTM and CDR2 ANQGSEA. The CDR3 spans 13 residues. CDR3 sequence (DNA): TGCAGCGTCCTCACGACGGCGAACACTGAAGCTTTCTTT. Its protein is CSVLTTANTEAFF.

V and J are TRBV5-4 and TRBJ2-3; a possible D gene is TRBD1 (6 bases). Germline CDR1 SGHNT, CDR2 YYREEE (reference sequence). Trimming took 9 bases from V and 3 from J, leaving 17 bases between them. The CDR3 extends over 14 amino acids. CDR3 DNA: TGTGCCACATTAACACAGGGCCGTACAGATACGCAGTATTTT. Residues: CATLTQGRTDTQYF.

This clone was seen only once. The chain carries TRBV2 and TRBJ2-5; D perhaps matches TRBD1 (5 bases). The V gene lost 8 bases and the J gene lost 7 bases, with 20 bases spanning the gap. Germline V gene data show CDR1 as SNHLY and CDR2 as FYNNEI. This CDR3 contains 14 residues. The CDR3, as DNA: TGTGCCAGCCTAAGGGGATCCTCGGTGAGGACCCAGTACTTC. As protein: CASLRGSSVRTQYF.

The chain couples TRBV5-1 to TRBJ2-5; 8 nucleotides align to TRBD1. Germline trimming cut 5 bases from V and 5 bases from J; bases unmatched to any gene: 11. The germline V gene encodes CDR1 SGHRS and CDR2 YFSETQ. The CDR3 extends over 15 amino acids. The CDR3 reads CASRIGQGGGETQYF. CDR3 bases: TGCGCCAGCAGGATAGGACAGGGAGGAGGGGAGACCCAGTACTTC.

This clone was observed a few times. This chain links TRBV2 with TRBJ1-6; the match to TRBD1 covers 9 bases. CDR3 length: 18 residues. J was trimmed by 0 bases and V by 3 bases; bases with no gene match: 6. Germline CDR1 and CDR2: SNHLY and FYNNEI. The CDR3 DNA reads TGTGCCAGCAGTGATGGACAGGGGAGGAGCTCCTATAATTCACCCCTCCACTTT. Its protein is CASSDGQGRSSYNSPLHF.

The chain couples TRBV18 to TRBJ1-2; 7 bases map to TRBD1. This CDR3 has 13 amino acids. The ends lost 6 bases at V and 3 bases at J; junction bases unmatched: 4. Germline V gives CDR1 KGHSH, CDR2 LQKENI. The CDR3: CASSLDRDYGYTF. The CDR3 DNA follows: TGTGCCAGCTCCCTCGACAGGGACTATGGCTACACCTTC.

The chain has TRBV5-1 and TRBJ2-2; 8 bases line up with TRBD2. V was pared by 4 bases and J by 3 bases, with 5 bases of the junction left unmatched. The CDR3 runs to 15 residues. In germline, CDR1 is SGHRS, CDR2 YFSETQ. CDR3 in amino acids: CASSREGHYTGELFF. In DNA form, the CDR3 reads TGCGCCAGCAGCCGGGAGGGACACTACACCGGGGAGCTGTTTTTT.

The rearrangement joins TRBV7-9 to TRBJ2-3; maybe TRBD1 (6 bases). Germline lookup yields CDR1 SEHNR and CDR2 FQNEAQ (reference sequence). V lost 5 bases to trimming and J lost 1 base, with 13 bases between them. The CDR3 is 15 amino acids. CDR3 amino acids: CASSPGQTRTDTQYF. CDR3 sequence (DNA): TGTGCCAGCAGCCCAGGACAGACTCGCACAGATACGCAGTATTTT.

This chain joins TRBV9 and TRBJ1-6; TRBD1 matches 7 bases. Trimming at V came to 4 bases and at J to 7 bases, leaving 8 bases not matched to a gene. This CDR3 is 15 amino acids long. CDR1 is SGDLS and CDR2 is YYNGEE in the germline V gene. The CDR3 bases are TGTGCCAGCAGCTCCCGGGGAGGGGGCAATTCACCCCTCCACTTT. Translating it yields CASSSRGGGNSPLHF.

This chain links TRBV6-5 with TRBJ1-4; the D gene is possibly TRBD1 (5 bases). Trimming cost V 5 bases and J 13 bases, with 23 bases left between them. The length of the CDR3 is 15 residues. The germline CDR1 and CDR2 sequences are MNHEY and SVGAGI. The CDR3 spells CASSPQQVRTGGLFF. The CDR3 bases are TGTGCCAGCAGTCCGCAACAGGTGCGGACTGGGGGACTGTTTTTT.